The clone carrying this TCR beta chain was seen ten or more times. Both iRepertoire HTBI primers and Arm-PCR of CDR3 regions were used to build the TCR beta libraries. Each CDR3 protein gets one entry after TCRdb re-called the multiplex PCR reads with MiXCR. Of about 430,000 distinct CDR3 sequences listed, 15% are singletons. The data derive from a study of regulatory T cells in long-lasting Graves disease. In the study overall: Freshly diagnosed Graves' patients had used antithyroid drugs for under 3 months.

Time point here: newly diagnosed GD, antithyroid drugs for less than 3 months. After RNA was extracted from PBMCs, the TCR library was made from it. The data were also submitted as part of a second study, on T cells in Graves' hyperthyroidism and ophthalmopathy. That paper states: First-round RT-PCR of the TCR CDR3 relied on the HTBI primer set.

The sequence derives from a middle-aged woman with Graves disease. Sequenced here: peripheral blood mononuclear cells (PBMCs), sampled at new diagnosis, from a patient treated with antithyroid drugs.

CDR3 bases: TGTGCCAGCAGTTTGGGACAGGGGGCTGAAACCTCTGGAAACACCATATATTTT. Protein sequence: CASSLGQGAETSGNTIYF. The rearrangement joins TRBV28 to TRBJ1-3, with 12 bases lining up with TRBD1. This CDR3 is built from 18 residues. Germline values: CDR1 MDHEN, CDR2 SYDVKM. The ends lost 3 bases at V and 0 bases at J; junction bases unmatched: 6.